This entry lists 24 T cell receptor beta chains sequenced from one sample in a study of blood T cells in healthy people across ages. Then a second PCR, running about 7 to 11 cycles, was carried out with a sample-barcoded 5' primer and a J-beta primer mix. TCRdb passed the 5' RACE reads through MiXCR, listing each CDR3 protein once. The table records about 1,000,000 distinct CDR3 sequences, around 43% of them present only once. Specimen: blood. These receptors were collected from a woman aged 60 to 75 in good health.

This clonotype was seen a few times. The J gene is TRBJ2-3, the V gene TRBV29-1; TRBD1 matches 9 bases. Looked up from germline, CDR1 is SQVTM and CDR2 is ANQGSEA. The CDR3 is 13 amino acids. V shed 6 bases and J 5 bases; nucleotides not matched to a gene: 6. CDR3 sequence reads: CSVTGGRGDTQYF. Written as DNA, the CDR3 is TGCAGCGTAACAGGGGGCCGCGGAGATACGCAGTATTTT.

The V call is TRBV7-9, the J call TRBJ2-5; D tentatively fits TRBD1 or TRBD2 (6 bases each). The germline V and J ends were trimmed by 0 bases and 4 bases, with 12 bases remaining between them. From germline, CDR1 is SEHNR and CDR2 FQNEAQ (reference sequence). CDR3 length equals 15 residues. Here the CDR3 reads CASSLATGARETQYF. The CDR3 DNA sequence: TGTGCCAGCAGCTTAGCGACGGGGGCGCGAGAGACCCAGTACTTC. The full variable domain, in which reference TRBV7-9 and TRBJ2-5 provide the parts outside the CDR3, is DTGVSQNPRHKITKRGQNVTFRCDPISEHNRLYWYRQTLGQGPEFLTYFQNEAQLEKSRLLSDRFSAERPKGSFSTLEIQRTEQGDSAMYLCASSLATGARETQYFGPGTRLLVL.

This clonotype showed up many times. The CDR3 coding sequence is TGTGCCAGCAGTTACCGGGACAGGGGTTACGAGCAGTACTTC. The encoded protein is CASSYRDRGYEQYF. The chain carries TRBV6-5 and TRBJ2-7; 10 bases agree with TRBD1. Germline V gene data show CDR1 as MNHEY and CDR2 as SVGAGI. V lost 2 bases and J lost 4; bases outside the gene matches: 2. This CDR3 is built from 14 residues.

This clonotype came up a few times. The rearrangement links TRBV2 to TRBJ2-5; unclear D gene. The J call is in doubt because the DNA end fits TRBJ2-7 better. This CDR3 contains 12 residues. CDR1 SNHLY and CDR2 FYNNEI come from the germline V gene. The CDR3 sequence: CASSPQVDEQYF. CDR3 sequence (DNA): TGTGCCAGCAGTCCCCAAGTGGACGAGCAGTACTTC.

There are a few counts of this clonotype. V gene TRBV6-5 combines with J gene TRBJ2-7; D uncertain. CDR3 length: 13 amino acids. V lost 4 bases, J lost 3 bases, and 10 bases lay in between. Germline values: CDR1 MNHEY, CDR2 SVGAGI. CDR3: CASSSYDGYEQYF. The CDR3 nucleotides read TGTGCCAGCAGTTCATACGACGGCTACGAGCAGTACTTC.

With regard to this clonotype: A much larger clone lies a single base off, so this may be a read error. The rearrangement joins TRBV20-1 to TRBJ2-1; D ambiguous. The end of the DNA fits TRBJ2-7 better, so the J call may be wrong. The CDR3 loop spans 14 amino acids. Looked up from germline, CDR1 is DFQATT and CDR2 is SNEGSKA (reference sequence). The CDR3 reads CSARDYQARDEQYF. DNA of the CDR3: TGCAGTGCTAGAGATTATCAGGCCCGCGATGAGCAGTACTTC.

This clonotype was observed many times. The V call is TRBV29-1, the J call TRBJ2-7; D is possibly TRBD2 (5 bases). The CDR3 has 12 residues. Germline V gene lookup returns CDR1 SQVTM and CDR2 ANQGSEA. V was clipped by 2 bases and J by 6 bases, with 11 bases between them. CDR3 loop: CSVERGPSEQYF. Written as DNA, the CDR3 is TGCAGCGTTGAACGAGGGCCGAGCGAGCAGTACTTC.

This clonotype occurred a few times. The rearrangement uses TRBV29-1 and TRBJ1-5, with TRBD1 identical over 8 bases. V shed 8 bases and J 4 bases; nucleotides not matched to a gene: 4. Germline V gene sequence: CDR1 SQVTM, CDR2 ANQGSEA. This CDR3 has 12 residues. The DNA of the CDR3 is TGCAGCTCGACAGGGGAAAATCAGCCCCAGCATTTT. Translating it yields CSSTGENQPQHF. The entire variable domain, with the rest obtained from reference TRBV29-1 and TRBJ1-5, is as follows: SAVISQKPSRDICQRGTSLTIQCQVDSQVTMMFWYRQQPGQSLTLIATANQGSEATYESGFVIDKFPISRPNLTFSTLTVSNMSPEDSSIYLCSSTGENQPQHFGDGTRLSIL.

The V and J genes are TRBV29-1 and TRBJ2-5, with 8 bases aligning to TRBD1. Germline V gene data show CDR1 as SQVTM and CDR2 as ANQGSEA. The V gene end was trimmed by 7 bases and the J gene end by 2 bases; junction bases not matched to a gene: 6. This CDR3 contains 13 residues. CDR3 nucleotides: TGCAGCGGGCAGGACAGGGTACAAGAGACCCAGTACTTC. Protein product: CSGQDRVQETQYF.

A few counts support this clonotype. DNA of the CDR3: TGTGCCAGCAGCTTAGTGTCAAGGGCTCCAAGTGAGCAGTTCTTC. Its translation: CASSLVSRAPSEQFF. The chain employs TRBV7-6 and TRBJ2-1; D gene unclear. V shed 1 base and J shed 9 bases, with 16 bases lying between them. This CDR3 has 15 residues. Germline V CDR1 and CDR2: SGHVS, FNYEAQ.

The chain links TRBV7-9 to TRBJ2-4; 9 bases map to TRBD2. The ends lost 6 bases at V and 0 bases at J; junction bases unmatched: 0. CDR1 SEHNR and CDR2 FQNEAQ come from the germline V gene (reference sequence). CDR3 length: 14 residues. The CDR3 protein is CASRTSGAKNIQYF. The CDR3 region has the DNA TGTGCCAGCAGGACTAGCGGAGCCAAAAACATTCAGTACTTC.

The CDR3 is CASSPIAPGGSNYGYTF. CDR3 DNA: TGTGCCAGCTCACCGATCGCCCCCGGAGGATCTAACTATGGCTACACCTTC. The genes are TRBV18 and TRBJ1-2; no definite D call. Germline values: CDR1 KGHSH, CDR2 LQKENI. The CDR3 contains 17 residues. V shed 3 bases and J shed 0 bases, with 17 bases lying between them.

The J gene is TRBJ1-1, the V gene TRBV5-1, with D possibly TRBD1 on 5 matching bases. Germline loops: CDR1 SGHRS, CDR2 YFSETQ. V was pared by 0 bases and J by 3 bases, with 9 bases between. CDR3 size: 14 residues. Here the CDR3 reads CASSLEGLDTEAFF. The CDR3 nucleotides are TGCGCCAGCAGCTTGGAGGGGCTGGACACTGAAGCTTTCTTT. The complete variable domain, with remaining parts taken from reference TRBV5-1 and TRBJ1-1, reads KAGVTQTPRYLIKTRGQQVTLSCSPISGHRSVSWYQQTPGQGLQFLFEYFSETQRNKGNFPGRFSGRQFSNSRSEMNVSTLELGDSALYLCASSLEGLDTEAFFGQGTRLTVV.

This clonotype appeared a few times. This chain links TRBV5-1 with TRBJ1-1, with a tentative D call TRBD1 (6 bases). The germline gives CDR1 SGHRS, CDR2 YFSETQ. V lost 0 bases to trimming and J lost 5 bases, with 14 bases between them. CDR3 length: 15 amino acids. This chain's CDR3 is CASSLGQGRWTEAFF. For the CDR3, the DNA is TGCGCCAGCAGCTTGGGGCAGGGGCGCTGGACTGAAGCTTTCTTT. The variable domain in full, with the rest retrieved from reference TRBV5-1 and TRBJ1-1, is KAGVTQTPRYLIKTRGQQVTLSCSPISGHRSVSWYQQTPGQGLQFLFEYFSETQRNKGNFPGRFSGRQFSNSRSEMNVSTLELGDSALYLCASSLGQGRWTEAFFGQGTRLTVV.

In this sample, this clonotype turned up once. This chain links TRBV11-1 with TRBJ2-3; 15 bases align to TRBD2. CDR3 length: 17 residues. Trimming took 5 bases from V and 6 from J; bases not matched to a gene: 9. The germline gives CDR1 SGHAT, CDR2 FQDESV (reference sequence). The CDR3 is CASSAGTSGRLADTQYF. The CDR3 DNA reads TGTGCCAGCAGCGCCGGGACTAGCGGGAGGCTTGCGGATACGCAGTATTTT.

This sequence joins TRBV5-1 and TRBJ2-7; 7 bases match TRBD2. The CDR3 totals 13 residues. Germline V gene sequence: CDR1 SGHRS, CDR2 YFSETQ. J gave up 3 bases and V 4 bases, and 4 bases lay outside the gene matches. This chain's CDR3 is CASSKAGLYEQYF. CDR3 bases: TGCGCCAGCAGCAAAGCGGGACTCTACGAGCAGTACTTC.

The chain couples TRBV3-1 to TRBJ1-2; D remains unclear. V was pared by 1 base and J by 4 bases, with 13 bases between. Germline assignment: CDR1 LGHDT and CDR2 YNNKEL (reference sequence). This CDR3 has 15 amino acids. The CDR3 is CASSQVLSGGYGYTF. The CDR3 DNA reads TGTGCCAGCAGCCAAGTTCTGTCGGGTGGCTATGGCTACACCTTC.

This clonotype appeared a few times. V gene TRBV5-1 combines with J gene TRBJ2-1; 7 positions agree with TRBD2. Trimming took 2 bases from V and 4 from J; bases not matched to a gene: 6. Germline V lookup: CDR1 SGHRS, CDR2 YFSETQ. The CDR3 contains 15 residues. The CDR3 DNA sequence: TGCGCCAGCAGCTTTACTAGCGAGTTATACAATGAGCAGTTCTTC. Translating it yields CASSFTSELYNEQFF. Supplemented by reference TRBV5-1 and TRBJ2-1, the full variable domain reads KAGVTQTPRYLIKTRGQQVTLSCSPISGHRSVSWYQQTPGQGLQFLFEYFSETQRNKGNFPGRFSGRQFSNSRSEMNVSTLELGDSALYLCASSFTSELYNEQFFGPGTRLTVL.

This clonotype has more than one count but fewer than ten. This chain joins TRBV27 and TRBJ2-3, with D possibly TRBD1 on 7 matching bases. Between the trimmed V and J ends, which lost 3 bases and 3 bases, there was a span of 16 bases. There are 16 residues in the CDR3. CDR1 and CDR2 (germline): MNHEY, SMNVEV (reference sequence). The CDR3 DNA reads TGTGCCAGCAGTTTGGGTCGGCCAGGGGGGACAGATACGCAGTATTTT. Protein: CASSLGRPGGTDTQYF.

V usage is TRBV11-3 and J usage is TRBJ2-6; D is perhaps TRBD1 (5 bases). Germline lookup yields CDR1 SGHNT and CDR2 YENEEA. The V end lost 5 bases, the J end lost 4 bases, and 15 bases lay between the germline ends. The CDR3 is 16 amino acids. The CDR3 loop is CASSHDQGPGANVLTF. CDR3 sequence (DNA): TGTGCCAGCAGCCACGATCAGGGCCCCGGGGCCAACGTCCTGACTTTC.

This clonotype turned up a few times. V gene TRBV13 combines with J gene TRBJ2-7, with D perhaps assigned TRBD1 or TRBD2 (5 bases each). This CDR3 has 15 amino acids. The germline V gene has CDR1 PRHDT and CDR2 FYEKMQ (reference sequence). V lost 5 bases and J 0 bases, leaving 14 bases between the germline ends. The CDR3 region is CASSGRDAYSYEQYF. The CDR3 DNA follows: TGTGCCAGCAGCGGTCGGGACGCCTACTCCTACGAGCAGTACTTC.

The chain combines TRBV13 with TRBJ1-5, with 7 nucleotides matching TRBD1. Germline-derived CDR1 and CDR2 are PRHDT and FYEKMQ (reference sequence). Unmatched junction bases numbered 2, after V lost 5 bases and J lost 7 bases. The CDR3 has 12 amino acids. CDR3 protein: CASSNRGQPQHF. As DNA, the CDR3 is TGTGCCAGCAGCAACAGGGGACAGCCCCAGCATTTT.

The chain is built from TRBV9 and TRBJ2-7, with 7 bases fitting TRBD1. CDR1 is SGDLS, CDR2 YYNGEE, per germline. The junction had 10 bases not matched to a gene; V was cut back by 4 bases and J by 0 bases. The CDR3 covers 16 residues. The CDR3 region is CASSPLPTGSSYEQYF. The CDR3 bases are TGTGCCAGCAGCCCACTCCCGACAGGGAGCTCCTACGAGCAGTACTTC.

The V and J genes are TRBV6-1 and TRBJ2-3; TRBD2 is a possible D gene (5 bases). The CDR3 totals 14 residues. The V end lost 2 bases, the J end lost 6 bases, and 12 bases lay between the germline ends. CDR1 and CDR2 (germline): MNHNS, SASEGT. In nucleotides, the CDR3 is TGTGCCAGCAGTGAACGAGGGAGAGGTGATACGCAGTATTTT. The encoded protein is CASSERGRGDTQYF.